Following are 21 T cell receptor beta chains from one sample sequenced in a study of T-cell memory formation after mild COVID-19. TCRdb re-called the 5' RACE reads through MiXCR, storing one row per CDR3 protein. The sample lists about 360,000 distinct CDR3 sequences; 13% to 15% were seen once. Sequenced input: PBMCs or a T cell subset sorted from them (not recorded which). The receptors come from a man younger than 35 who had mild COVID-19 (a few samples of this study predate the infection). Cell type and time point are not known.

The V and J genes are TRBV6-5 and TRBJ2-7; 9 bases map to TRBD2. The J segment lost 1 base and the V segment lost 6 bases, leaving 10 bases of the junction unmatched. The CDR3 has 16 residues. Germline values: CDR1 MNHEY, CDR2 SVGAGI. The CDR3 region is CASRRPLAGLSYEQYV. In nucleotides, the CDR3 is TGTGCCAGCAGACGGCCTCTAGCGGGGTTATCCTACGAGCAGTACGTC.

This clonotype was counted many times. V usage is TRBV7-2 and J usage is TRBJ2-5; TRBD1 or TRBD2 may be the D gene (6 bases each). The CDR3 loop spans 15 amino acids. The V and J ends lost 1 base and 2 bases respectively, with 11 bases between them. Germline CDR1 and CDR2: SGHTA and FQGNSA. CDR3 in amino acids: CASSLGRGWQETQYF. The CDR3 nucleotides are TGTGCCAGCAGCTTAGGGAGGGGGTGGCAAGAGACCCAGTACTTC. Full variable domain (outside the CDR3, taken from reference TRBV7-2 and TRBJ2-5): GAGVSQSPSNKVTEKGKDVELRCDPISGHTALYWYRQSLGQGLEFLIYFQGNSAPDKSGLPSDRFSAERTGGSVSTLTIQRTQQEDSAVYLCASSLGRGWQETQYFGPGTRLLVL.

This chain connects TRBV7-8 to TRBJ1-1, with D possibly matching TRBD1 (6 bases). CDR1 is SGHVS and CDR2 is FQNEAQ in the germline V gene. V lost 3 bases, J lost 3 bases, and 14 bases lay in between. The CDR3 is made up of 15 amino acids. CDR3 bases: TGTGCCAGCAGCTTCATTTCAGGGGTCGACACTGAAGCTTTCTTT. This gives the protein CASSFISGVDTEAFF.

The rearrangement joins TRBV4-2 to TRBJ1-6, with D possibly being TRBD1 (5 bases). The CDR3 extends over 17 amino acids. Per the germline V gene, CDR1 is LGHNA and CDR2 is YNFKEQ. The V gene lost 1 base and the J gene lost 10 bases, with 20 bases spanning the gap. The CDR3 here is CASSQGGRGRKGSPLHF. The CDR3, as DNA: TGTGCCAGCAGCCAAGGCGGAAGGGGAAGGAAAGGGTCACCCCTCCACTTT.

The chain joins TRBV4-2 to TRBJ2-2; TRBD2 matches 8 bases. V gave up 1 base and J gave up 3 bases; unmatched junction bases: 4. The CDR3 covers 16 residues. Germline V CDR1 and CDR2: LGHNA, YNFKEQ. The CDR3 is CASSQARGADTGELFF. The CDR3 nucleotides read TGTGCCAGCAGCCAAGCGCGGGGGGCGGACACCGGGGAGCTGTTTTTT.

The chain is built from TRBV6-6 and TRBJ1-1; D call uncertain. Germline-derived CDR1 and CDR2 are MNHNY and SVGAGI (reference sequence). Trimming took 6 bases from V and 0 from J, leaving 14 bases between them. This CDR3 is built from 15 residues. The CDR3 region has the DNA TGTGCCAGCAGCCAAGGCCCGCCCATGAACACTGAAGCTTTCTTT. Translation gives CASSQGPPMNTEAFF.

The V gene is TRBV5-4, the J gene TRBJ1-1; D remains unclear. V was shortened by 0 bases and J by 6 bases, with 15 bases between the two germline ends. Germline CDR1 reads SGHNT; CDR2 reads YYREEE (reference sequence). The CDR3 runs to 15 residues. In nucleotides, the CDR3 is TGTGCCAGCAGCTTGGGAGTTAGGGAAGGAGCTGAAGCTTTCTTT. Translation: CASSLGVREGAEAFF.

The chain joins TRBV15 to TRBJ1-2; TRBD1 matches 8 bases. From germline, CDR1 is LNHNV and CDR2 YYDKDF (reference sequence). The CDR3 is 15 amino acids. Losses at the gene ends were 6 bases for V and 6 bases for J; bases not matched to a gene: 12. The CDR3 nucleotides are TGTGCCACCAGGGATAGGACAGGGAGAGTCGATGGCTACACCTTC. This gives the protein CATRDRTGRVDGYTF. Together with reference TRBV15 and TRBJ1-2, the CDR3 gives the full variable domain: DAMVIQNPRYQVTQFGKPVTLSCSQTLNHNVMYWYQQKSSQAPKLLFHYYDKDFNNEADTPDNFQSRRPNTSFCFLDIRSPGLGDTAMYLCATRDRTGRVDGYTFGSGTRLTVV.

This clonotype has a handful of counts. This sequence joins TRBV7-2 and TRBJ2-7; no clear D. CDR1 is SGHTA and CDR2 is FQGNSA in the germline V gene. This CDR3 has 12 amino acids. Between the trimmed V and J ends, which lost 3 bases and 2 bases, there was a span of 5 bases. CDR3 protein: CASSLVTYEQYF. The CDR3 region has the DNA TGTGCCAGCAGCTTGGTCACCTACGAGCAGTACTTC.

This clonotype occurred a few times. The V call is TRBV5-1, the J call TRBJ2-4; D is unclear. Looked up from germline, CDR1 is SGHRS and CDR2 is YFSETQ. This CDR3 has 19 residues. V was cut by 2 bases and J by 2 bases, with 23 bases left in between. The DNA for the CDR3 is TGCGCCAGCAGCTTTCCCCCAGGAACGGGCGTGGAAACCAAAAACATTCAGTACTTC. Protein: CASSFPPGTGVETKNIQYF. The entire variable domain, with the rest obtained from reference TRBV5-1 and TRBJ2-4, is as follows: KAGVTQTPRYLIKTRGQQVTLSCSPISGHRSVSWYQQTPGQGLQFLFEYFSETQRNKGNFPGRFSGRQFSNSRSEMNVSTLELGDSALYLCASSFPPGTGVETKNIQYFGAGTRLSVL.

The chain joins TRBV4-2 to TRBJ1-1; D remains unclear. V was pared by 4 bases and J by 3 bases, with 15 bases between. Germline V gene data show CDR1 as LGHNA and CDR2 as YNFKEQ. The CDR3 covers 15 residues. CDR3 in DNA: TGTGCCAGCAGCCCTTCGAAAGGACGGGACACTGAAGCTTTCTTT. It encodes CASSPSKGRDTEAFF.

The rearrangement joins TRBV5-1 to TRBJ2-3, with a possible D match to TRBD1 (5 bases). CDR1 is SGHRS and CDR2 is YFSETQ in the germline V gene. The CDR3 is 15 residues long. Trimming cost V 0 bases and J 2 bases, with 10 bases left between them. The CDR3 sequence is CASSLERTNTDTQYF. The CDR3 nucleotides read TGCGCCAGCAGCTTGGAACGGACAAACACAGATACGCAGTATTTT.

The V and J genes are TRBV3-1 and TRBJ1-5; D not resolved. This CDR3 contains 15 residues. Germline V lookup: CDR1 LGHDT, CDR2 YNNKEL (reference sequence). V lost 0 bases and J lost 0, with 6 bases in between. CDR3 residues: CASSQDSFSNQPQHF. The CDR3, as DNA: TGTGCCAGCAGCCAAGATTCCTTTAGCAATCAGCCCCAGCATTTT. Supplemented by reference TRBV3-1 and TRBJ1-5, the full variable domain reads DTAVSQTPKYLVTQMGNDKSIKCEQNLGHDTMYWYKQDSKKFLKIMFSYNNKELIINETVPNRFSPKSPDKAHLNLHINSLELGDSAVYFCASSQDSFSNQPQHFGDGTRLSIL.

This chain uses TRBV28 with TRBJ1-6, with D perhaps TRBD1 (6 bases). Germline lookup yields CDR1 MDHEN and CDR2 SYDVKM. With 6 bases removed from V and 2 bases from J, the gap between germline ends came to 11 bases. CDR3 length: 15 amino acids. CDR3 DNA: TGTGCCAGCAGAGCCCGGGGGCCCTATAATTCACCCCTCCACTTT. It specifies CASRARGPYNSPLHF.

The rearrangement joins TRBV3-1 to TRBJ2-2; 7 bases agree with TRBD1. CDR1 is LGHDT, CDR2 YNNKEL, per germline (reference sequence). The CDR3 runs 14 residues. After removal of 6 bases from V and 5 bases from J, the junction contained 6 bases not matched to a gene. The CDR3 DNA reads as TGTGCCAGCAGGCGACAGGGTAATACCGGGGAGCTGTTTTTT. Its translation: CASRRQGNTGELFF.

This clonotype was detected only a few times. The V and J genes are TRBV28 and TRBJ2-7; D is unresolved. This CDR3 comprises 12 residues. Germline assignment: CDR1 MDHEN and CDR2 SYDVKM. V was clipped by 5 bases and J by 1 base, with 6 bases between them. CDR3 protein: CASSTTSYEQYV. The CDR3, as DNA: TGTGCCAGCAGTACTACTTCCTACGAGCAGTACGTC.

V gene TRBV12-3 or TRBV12-4 combines with J gene TRBJ2-1, with 8 bases fitting TRBD1. With V trimmed by 5 bases and J by 2 bases, 2 bases remained unmatched. This CDR3 region has 14 residues. The CDR3 is CASSRQGPYNEQFF. The CDR3, as DNA: TGTGCCAGCAGTCGACAGGGGCCCTACAATGAGCAGTTCTTC.

This clonotype was observed many times. The CDR3 DNA reads as TGCAGTGCTCTCGGAGACAGTTACCTTTCCCAAGAGACCCAGTACTTC. Translating gives CSALGDSYLSQETQYF. V is TRBV20-1 and J is TRBJ2-5; D might be TRBD1 (5 bases). The CDR3 length is 16 residues. V was shortened by 5 bases and J by 1 base, with 20 bases between the two germline ends. Germline V gene lookup returns CDR1 DFQATT and CDR2 SNEGSKA (reference sequence).

This clonotype showed up just a few times. The chain combines TRBV12-3 or TRBV12-4 with TRBJ2-1, with TRBD1 identical over 9 bases. The CDR3 covers 18 residues. V was pared by 6 bases and J by 1 base, with 13 bases of the junction left unmatched. The CDR3 sequence: CASSPQGARLGSYNEQFF. For the CDR3, the DNA is TGTGCCAGCAGCCCACAGGGGGCGAGGCTTGGTTCCTACAATGAGCAGTTCTTC.

This sequence joins TRBV19 and TRBJ1-5; 10 bases fit TRBD1. Losses at the gene ends were 6 bases for V and 6 bases for J; bases not matched to a gene: 8. This CDR3 comprises 15 residues. Germline CDR1 LNHDA, CDR2 SQIVND (reference sequence). The CDR3 DNA reads TGTGCCAGTAGCCCGGGACAGGGGTGGGCTCAGCCCCAGCATTTT. Translated, it gives CASSPGQGWAQPQHF.

In this sample, this clonotype turned up a few times. The J gene is TRBJ1-2, the V gene TRBV5-1; D possibly corresponds to TRBD1 (6 bases). V lost 0 bases and J lost 6, with 12 bases in between. The CDR3 has 14 residues. Germline values: CDR1 SGHRS, CDR2 YFSETQ. CDR3 bases: TGCGCCAGCAGCTTGGGTGCGTCAGGGGATGGCTACACCTTC. It yields the protein CASSLGASGDGYTF.